These 15 T cell receptor beta chains originate from one sample sequenced in a study of blood T cells in healthy people across ages (dated by TCRdb to the mid-2010s). Library preparation employed 5' RACE. Sequencing was performed on an Illumina HiSeq 2500. A second PCR of roughly 6 to 11 cycles was run with a J-beta primer mix and a sample-barcoded 5' primer. In-frame beta chains were kept once TCRdb had trimmed the public reads at Q25 with fastp and called clones with MiXCR. Every CDR3 protein is listed once, alongside the most common genes and DNA of its rows. The table for this sample lists hundreds of thousands of distinct CDR3 sequences; about 30% of them were counted only once. Together, the top ten hold more than 15% of the sample. Sequencing was performed on blood. These receptors originate from a woman older than 75 in good health.

Of note for this clonotype: Given a much more abundant clone one base away, this may be a read error. This chain joins TRBV15 and TRBJ2-3, with TRBD2 identical over 8 bases. The J segment lost 7 bases and the V segment lost 3 bases, leaving 12 bases of the junction unmatched. Germline V gives CDR1 LNHNV, CDR2 YYDKDF (reference sequence). The CDR3 loop spans 16 amino acids. This CDR3 is CATSRERAGVGYTQYF. CDR3 coding DNA: TGTGCCACCAGCAGGGAACGAGCGGGGGTGGGATATACGCAGTATTTT.

This clonotype was seen many times. The J gene is TRBJ1-2, the V gene TRBV10-3; maybe TRBD1 (5 bases). CDR3 size: 15 residues. CDR1 and CDR2 from the germline V gene are ENHRY and SYGVKD. With 0 bases removed from V and 0 bases from J, the gap between germline ends came to 8 bases. CDR3 DNA sequence: TGTGCCATCAGTGAGTCCAGGGCGGCTAACTATGGCTACACCTTC. Translation gives CAISESRAANYGYTF.

This clonotype occurred a few times. This chain links TRBV20-1 with TRBJ2-1, with TRBD1 matching 7 bases. Trimming removed 0 bases from V and 9 bases from J; junction bases left unmatched: 11. Germline loops: CDR1 DFQATT, CDR2 SNEGSKA (reference sequence). CDR3 length equals 15 residues. The CDR3 is CSARDGRTGTFEQFF. The CDR3 DNA reads TGCAGTGCTAGAGATGGCAGGACAGGTACCTTTGAGCAGTTCTTC.

This clonotype was seen a handful of times. This chain uses TRBV19 with TRBJ1-2; D is undetermined. Germline loops: CDR1 LNHDA, CDR2 SQIVND (reference sequence). The CDR3 runs to 11 residues. Trimming pared 7 bases from V and 7 bases from J, leaving 10 bases between. The CDR3 here is CASNFGVGYTF. The CDR3 nucleotides are TGTGCCAGTAATTTCGGCGTTGGCTACACCTTC.

Points on this clonotype: A much more abundant neighbour one base away suggests this may be a read error. The chain uses TRBV7-6 and TRBJ2-1; a weak D match, TRBD1 (6 bases). From germline, CDR1 is SGHVS and CDR2 FNYEAQ. This CDR3 has 15 amino acids. CDR3 sequence (DNA): TGTGCCAGCAGCTTGAACCAGGGGACCTACAATGGGCAGTTCTTC. Its translation is CASSLNQGTYNGQFF.

This clonotype was seen more than once but under ten times. A much larger clone differs by one base, so this may be a read error. V gene TRBV20-1 combines with J gene TRBJ2-3, with D hard to call. The V gene's germline CDR1 is DFQATT and CDR2 SNEGSKA (reference sequence). The CDR3 loop spans 11 amino acids. The V and J ends lost 6 bases and 4 bases respectively, with 8 bases between them. The CDR3 reads CSAGSADTQYF. CDR3 DNA: TGCAGTGCAGGGTCGGCAGATACGCAGTATTTT.

The chain combines TRBV6-2 or TRBV6-3 with TRBJ1-2, with 9 bases identical to TRBD1. The CDR3 is 15 amino acids. CDR1 and CDR2 from the germline V gene are MNHEY and SVGEGT. V lost 6 bases and J lost 6; bases outside the gene matches: 11. This CDR3 is CASRRTGGAEDGYTF. CDR3 DNA: TGTGCCAGCAGACGCACAGGGGGCGCGGAGGATGGCTACACCTTC.

In this sample, this clonotype turned up once. J is TRBJ2-1 and V is TRBV6-2 or TRBV6-3; the D gene is possibly TRBD1 (6 bases). Trimming shortened V by 7 bases and J by 2 bases, and 24 bases separated the two germline ends. The CDR3 spans 18 residues. Germline CDR1 is MNHEY and CDR2 is SVGEGT. In DNA, the CDR3 is TGTGCCAGCACGCCGGGGACATTCACCCCGATAACCTACAATGAGCAGTTCTTC. Protein: CASTPGTFTPITYNEQFF.

This clonotype occurred many times. The rearrangement links TRBV5-6 to TRBJ1-2; D might be TRBD1 (5 bases). The germline gives CDR1 SGHDT, CDR2 YYEEEE. The CDR3 has 14 residues. Trimming removed 4 bases at V and 4 bases at J, with 14 bases between. The CDR3 nucleotides read TGTGCCAGCAGCCCATGGGGGGTCGGCTATGGCTACACCTTC. As protein: CASSPWGVGYGYTF.

A few counts support this clonotype. One base away lies a much larger clone, so this may be a sequencing read error. The CDR3 DNA follows: TGTGCCAGCAGCTTCTCCGGGACTCTGGGGGGGAATGAGCAGTACTTC. It translates to CASSFSGTLGGNEQYF. J is TRBJ2-5 and V is TRBV7-3, with 7 nucleotides matching TRBD2. The trim removed 3 bases at V and 11 bases at J, leaving 18 bases unmatched. The CDR3 has 16 residues. Germline lookup yields CDR1 SGHTA and CDR2 FQGTGA.

This sequence joins TRBV15 and TRBJ2-1; a weak D match, TRBD1 (5 bases). Germline V gives CDR1 LNHNV, CDR2 YYDKDF (reference sequence). The germline V and J ends were trimmed by 1 base and 9 bases, with 16 bases remaining between them. The CDR3 has 15 residues. This CDR3 reads CATSRAYDSYPEQFF. For the CDR3, the DNA is TGTGCCACCAGCAGAGCCTATGACAGTTACCCTGAGCAGTTCTTC.

About this clonotype: At one boundary the junction diverges from the germline segment, which might be a read error. The chain combines TRBV24-1 with TRBJ2-1; D unclear. Germline assignment: CDR1 KGHDR and CDR2 SFDVKD. This CDR3 is built from 14 residues. In DNA, the CDR3 is TGCGCCACCAGTGGATCAGGTTCAGGCAATGAGCACTTCTTC. This codes for CATSGSGSGNEHFF.

The chain couples TRBV12-3 or TRBV12-4 to TRBJ2-3, with TRBD2 matching over 11 bases. The CDR3 contains 16 residues. V trimming: 5 bases; J trimming: 2 bases; junction bases outside the gene matches: 6. The CDR3 region is CASSPGLAEYTDTQYF. CDR3 coding DNA: TGTGCCAGCAGTCCGGGACTAGCGGAGTACACAGATACGCAGTATTTT.

This clonotype occurred many times. The gene calls are TRBV5-6 and TRBJ2-3; no firm D call. Germline values: CDR1 SGHDT, CDR2 YYEEEE. With 4 bases removed from V and 6 bases from J, the gap between germline ends came to 12 bases. The CDR3 has 13 residues. The CDR3 here is CASSAPGRDTQYF. DNA of the CDR3: TGTGCCAGCAGCGCCCCCGGACGGGATACGCAGTATTTT.

The chain is built from TRBV6-2 or TRBV6-3 and TRBJ2-6; 11 bases map to TRBD2. Losses at the gene ends were 4 bases for V and 2 bases for J; bases not matched to a gene: 7. The CDR3 loop spans 18 amino acids. Germline CDR1 is MNHEY and CDR2 is SVGEGT. CDR3 sequence reads: CASSSASGRSTGANVLTF. The CDR3 nucleotides are TGTGCCAGCAGTTCGGCTAGCGGGAGGTCCACTGGGGCCAACGTCCTGACTTTC.